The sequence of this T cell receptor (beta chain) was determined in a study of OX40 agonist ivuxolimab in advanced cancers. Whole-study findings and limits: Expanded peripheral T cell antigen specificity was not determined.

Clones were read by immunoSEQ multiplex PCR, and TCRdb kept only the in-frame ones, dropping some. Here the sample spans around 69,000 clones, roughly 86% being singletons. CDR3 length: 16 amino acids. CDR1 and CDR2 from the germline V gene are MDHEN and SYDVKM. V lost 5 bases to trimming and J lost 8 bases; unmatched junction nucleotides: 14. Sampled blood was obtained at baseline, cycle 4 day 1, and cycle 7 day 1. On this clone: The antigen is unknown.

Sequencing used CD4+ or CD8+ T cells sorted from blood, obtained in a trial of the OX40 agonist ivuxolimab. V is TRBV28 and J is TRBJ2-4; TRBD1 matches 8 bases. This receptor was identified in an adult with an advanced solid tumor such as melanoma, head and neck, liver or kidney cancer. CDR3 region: CASSPLGQGAMDIQYF. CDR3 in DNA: TGTGCCAGCAGTCCACTGGGGCAGGGGGCAATGGACATTCAGTACTTC.